This T cell receptor (beta chain) was sequenced during a study of T-cell reconstitution after alpha-beta-depleted transplantation in children. The V gene lost 8 bases and the J gene lost 7 bases, with 15 bases spanning the gap. Germline-derived CDR1 and CDR2 are MNHEY and SVGAGI. The length of the CDR3 is 13 residues. Note on this clonotype: Its antigen is unknown.

Findings and limits, study-wide: The origin of alpha-beta T cells about two months after transplant was reportedly several hundred expanded graft clones. Where some patients showed high TCRbeta diversity at day 60, it came from recipient T cells and thymic progenitors that had survived. Newly made T cells mostly supplied T-cell counts and diversity one year after transplant.

Construction of the TCRbeta library involved unique molecular identifiers. TCRdb itself ran the PCR reads through MiXCR, one entry per CDR3 protein. This repertoire shows approximately 300,000 distinct CDR3 sequences, over 7.5% found once; its top ten account for approximately 9%. Sequencing was performed on peripheral blood, taken 360 days after TCRalphabeta/CD19-depleted stem cell transplant. V gene TRBV6-5 combines with J gene TRBJ1-5; D gene uncertain. The clonotype originates from a female patient aged 2-9 years who had a stem cell transplant for Fanconi anemia, so the T cells may come from the graft donor. Written as DNA, the CDR3 is TGTGCCAGCTCCAGGCTCGGCGGGCAGCCCCAGCATTTT. Translation: CASSRLGGQPQHF.